Following are 22 T cell receptor beta chains from one sample sequenced in a study of CD8 T cells in Susac syndrome. Random hexamers were used to reverse transcribe 0.5 to 1 ug of RNA. TCRdb redid the calling of the immunoSEQ multiplex PCR reads with MiXCR, one entry per CDR3 protein. The sample lists nearly 70,000 distinct CDR3 sequences, just under 95% occurring once. Material: CD8+ T cells from PBMCs. These receptors were obtained from a human donor in good health.

J is TRBJ2-4 and V is TRBV7-9, with 9 positions matching TRBD1. V was clipped by 9 bases and J by 8 bases; unmatched bases: 8. Per germline, CDR1 SEHNR and CDR2 FQNEAQ (reference sequence). This CDR3 is built from 13 residues. The CDR3 region has the DNA TGTGCCAGTGAACAGGGGGCTGGGGACATTCAGTACTTC. Its protein product is CASEQGAGDIQYF.

This rearrangement joins TRBV9 to TRBJ2-3, with unresolved D. This CDR3 is built from 13 residues. Trimming left V 4 bases short and J 5 bases short, with 11 bases between. Germline-derived CDR1 and CDR2 are SGDLS and YYNGEE. The chain's CDR3 is CASSLLSVDTQYF. The CDR3 DNA follows: TGTGCCAGCAGCCTCCTAAGCGTAGATACGCAGTATTTT.

The CDR3: CASSQGTSGNTIYF. For the CDR3, the DNA is TGTGCCAGCAGCCAAGGGACCTCTGGAAACACCATATATTTT. The gene calls are TRBV7-2 and TRBJ1-3; tentatively, D is TRBD1 (5 bases). The V and J ends lost 5 bases and 0 bases respectively, with 8 bases between them. The CDR3 extends over 14 amino acids. Germline V gives CDR1 SGHTA, CDR2 FQGNSA.

As to this clonotype: An end of the junction differs from the germline gene, which may be a read error. The genes are TRBV7-7 and TRBJ2-5; D possibly corresponds to TRBD2 (5 bases). The germline CDR1 and CDR2 sequences are SSHAT and FNYEAQ (reference sequence). The length of the CDR3 is 15 residues. For the CDR3, the DNA is TGTGCTAGCAGCTTAATGGCCTACGGTGAGGGTACCCAGTACTTC. Protein sequence: CASSLMAYGEGTQYF.

V gene TRBV12-3 or TRBV12-4 combines with J gene TRBJ1-2; TRBD1 matches at 8 bases. The CDR3 loop spans 14 amino acids. The ends lost 7 bases at V and 3 bases at J; junction bases unmatched: 7. CDR3: CASTTMDRDYGYTF. CDR3 in DNA: TGTGCCAGCACCACCATGGACAGGGACTATGGCTACACCTTC.

CDR3: CASSLWDRGTYEQYF. CDR3 DNA sequence: TGTGCCAGCAGTTTATGGGACAGGGGAACCTACGAGCAGTACTTC. The chain is built from TRBV28 and TRBJ2-7; 9 nucleotides line up with TRBD1. V dropped 0 bases and J dropped 2; count of bases not matched to a gene: 2. Germline loops: CDR1 MDHEN, CDR2 SYDVKM. CDR3 size: 15 residues.

This clonotype was counted once. The chain employs TRBV7-2 and TRBJ2-7; D not resolved. Germline-derived CDR1 and CDR2 are SGHTA and FQGNSA. The CDR3 totals 13 residues. V was clipped by 8 bases and J by 0 bases, with 11 bases between them. The CDR3 loop reads CASDAPDSYEQYF. The CDR3 nucleotides are TGTGCCAGCGACGCACCCGACTCCTACGAGCAGTACTTC.

J is TRBJ2-7 and V is TRBV29-1; TRBD1 aligns across 10 bases. The J segment lost 5 bases and the V segment lost 5 bases, leaving 9 bases of the junction unmatched. CDR1 is SQVTM and CDR2 is ANQGSEA in the germline V gene. The CDR3 is 14 amino acids. The CDR3: CSVYGDRGPHEQYF. The CDR3 region has the DNA TGCAGCGTTTATGGGGACAGGGGTCCACACGAGCAGTACTTC.

The V and J genes are TRBV20-1 and TRBJ2-3; a weak D match, TRBD1 (7 bases). The V end was cut by 1 base, the J end by 0 bases, with 20 bases between. This CDR3 has 18 residues. The germline V gene encodes CDR1 DFQATT and CDR2 SNEGSKA (reference sequence). The CDR3 DNA is TGCAGTGCTAGAGTGGGCAGGGGGGCTATCCGTAGCACAGATACGCAGTATTTT. Amino acids: CSARVGRGAIRSTDTQYF.

The V call is TRBV6-6, the J call TRBJ1-1; 7 nucleotides line up with TRBD1. The CDR3 covers 12 residues. The V segment lost 6 bases and the J segment 4 bases; nucleotides outside the gene matches: 2. Germline CDR1 MNHNY, CDR2 SVGAGI (reference sequence). The CDR3 reads CASRQGPTEAFF. CDR3 DNA: TGTGCCAGCAGACAGGGGCCCACTGAAGCTTTCTTT.

The rearrangement uses TRBV5-4 and TRBJ2-3; 8 bases fit TRBD2. The CDR3 runs to 18 residues. Germline CDR1 is SGHNT and CDR2 is YYREEE (reference sequence). The trim removed 1 base at V and 5 bases at J, leaving 15 bases unmatched. CDR3 loop: CASSLRSLAGGPGDTQYF. CDR3 DNA sequence: TGTGCCAGCAGCTTGCGGTCTTTGGCGGGGGGCCCCGGAGATACGCAGTATTTT.

The chain combines TRBV2 with TRBJ1-2; the match to TRBD1 covers 10 bases. Germline-derived CDR1 and CDR2 are SNHLY and FYNNEI. The V segment lost 4 bases and the J segment 5 bases; nucleotides outside the gene matches: 7. The CDR3 totals 15 residues. The CDR3 DNA reads TGTGCCAGCAGTGCCCCCGGGACAGGGGATTATGGCTACACCTTC. Its translation: CASSAPGTGDYGYTF.

V gene TRBV5-1 combines with J gene TRBJ2-7; D perhaps matches TRBD1 (6 bases). This CDR3 is 15 amino acids long. Germline assignment: CDR1 SGHRS and CDR2 YFSETQ. V dropped 3 bases and J dropped 2 bases, with 15 bases sitting between them. This CDR3 is CASSYEEDRTYEQYF. The CDR3 DNA reads TGCGCCAGCAGCTACGAAGAGGACAGAACCTACGAGCAGTACTTC.

This clonotype was seen only a few times. The chain has TRBV29-1 and TRBJ2-7; no clear D. With 2 bases removed from V and 0 bases from J, the gap between germline ends came to 5 bases. CDR3 size: 12 residues. CDR1 SQVTM and CDR2 ANQGSEA come from the germline V gene. Written as DNA, the CDR3 is TGCAGCGTTGAAATAACCTCCTACGAGCAGTACTTC. Translated, it gives CSVEITSYEQYF.

This chain connects TRBV5-6 to TRBJ2-7, with 9 bases aligning to TRBD1. Germline V gives CDR1 SGHDT, CDR2 YYEEEE. V was pared by 4 bases and J by 3 bases, with 2 bases of the junction left unmatched. This CDR3 region has 13 residues. CDR3 sequence reads: CASSMDRGYEQYV. The DNA for the CDR3 is TGTGCCAGCAGCATGGACAGGGGCTACGAGCAGTACGTC.

This sequence joins TRBV20-1 and TRBJ2-7; no firm D call. Deletions cut 1 base from V and 5 bases from J, with 18 bases between. Per the germline V gene, CDR1 is DFQATT and CDR2 is SNEGSKA (reference sequence). The CDR3 covers 15 residues. The CDR3 is CSARAPGLLGDEQYV. In nucleotides, the CDR3 is TGCAGTGCTAGAGCTCCGGGCCTCCTAGGCGACGAGCAGTACGTC.

This clonotype appeared once. This chain connects TRBV3-1 to TRBJ1-1; tentative D call: TRBD1 (6 bases). CDR1 and CDR2 from the germline V gene are LGHDT and YNNKEL (reference sequence). The CDR3 contains 13 residues. The CDR3 DNA follows: TGTGCAGCCCGGGGAAGGGGGGGGACTGAAGCTTTCTTT. Encoded protein: CAARGRGGTEAFF.

The rearrangement uses TRBV7-9 and TRBJ2-7; weak D call: TRBD1 (6 bases). The ends were cut back, 1 base at V and 5 bases at J, with 12 bases in the middle. The CDR3 length is 14 residues. CDR1 and CDR2 from the germline V gene are SEHNR and FQNEAQ (reference sequence). The CDR3 protein is CASSLVGASHEQYF. As DNA, the CDR3 is TGTGCCAGCAGCTTAGTGGGGGCATCCCACGAGCAGTACTTC.

The chain couples TRBV7-6 to TRBJ2-5, with 7 bases fitting TRBD2. Trimming removed 5 bases from V and 2 bases from J; junction bases left unmatched: 8. Germline V lookup: CDR1 SGHVS, CDR2 FNYEAQ. CDR3 size: 15 residues. Written as DNA, the CDR3 is TGTGCCAGCAGCGACCGACTAGCTCCTCAAGAGACCCAGTACTTC. Residues: CASSDRLAPQETQYF.

The chain couples TRBV7-9 to TRBJ1-2; tentatively, D is TRBD1 (5 bases). V lost 2 bases, J lost 2 bases, and 6 bases lay in between. The CDR3 covers 13 residues. The germline V gene has CDR1 SEHNR and CDR2 FQNEAQ (reference sequence). In nucleotides, the CDR3 is TGTGCCAGCAGCTTAAACAGGAACTATGGCTACACCTTC. Encoded protein: CASSLNRNYGYTF.

CDR3 region: CASSPRGGGEKLFF. CDR3 sequence (DNA): TGTGCCAGCAGCCCCAGGGGAGGGGGCGAAAAACTGTTTTTT. The chain has TRBV3-1 and TRBJ1-4, with TRBD1 matching over 7 bases. The CDR3 consists of 14 residues. After removal of 4 bases from V and 8 bases from J, the junction contained 7 bases not matched to a gene. Germline CDR1 is LGHDT and CDR2 is YNNKEL (reference sequence).

This chain joins TRBV4-1 and TRBJ2-7; D unresolved. The V gene lost 3 bases and the J gene lost 0 bases, with 9 bases spanning the gap. This CDR3 contains 14 residues. Germline V CDR1 and CDR2: MGHRA, YSYEKL. Here the CDR3 DNA reads TGCGCCAGCAGCCAGAGACTCGACTCCTACGAGCAGTACGTC. Translation gives CASSQRLDSYEQYV.